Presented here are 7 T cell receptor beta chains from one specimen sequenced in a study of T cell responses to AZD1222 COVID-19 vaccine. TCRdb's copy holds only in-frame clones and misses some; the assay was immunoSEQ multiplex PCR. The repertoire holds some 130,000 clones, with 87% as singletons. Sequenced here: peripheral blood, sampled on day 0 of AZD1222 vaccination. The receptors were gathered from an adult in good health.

CDR3 sequence: CAWTTSGTDTQYF. In nucleotides, the CDR3 is TGTGCCTGGACGACTAGCGGCACAGATACGCAGTATTTT. The chain uses TRBV30 and TRBJ2-3; 8 bases map to TRBD2. After removal of 4 bases from V and 1 base from J, the junction contained 1 base not matched to a gene. The CDR3 spans 13 residues. Per the germline V gene, CDR1 is GTSNPN and CDR2 is SVGIG (reference sequence).

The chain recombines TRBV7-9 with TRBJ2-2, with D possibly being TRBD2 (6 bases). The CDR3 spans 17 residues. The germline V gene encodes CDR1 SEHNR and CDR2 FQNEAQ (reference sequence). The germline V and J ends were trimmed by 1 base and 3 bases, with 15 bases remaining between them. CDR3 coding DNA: TGTGCCAGCAGCTTAGTTCCTGGTGGAGGGGACACCGGGGAGCTGTTTTTT. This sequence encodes CASSLVPGGGDTGELFF. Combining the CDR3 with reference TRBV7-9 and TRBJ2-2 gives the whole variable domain DTGVSQNPRHKITKRGQNVTFRCDPISEHNRLYWYRQTLGQGPEFLTYFQNEAQLEKSRLLSDRFSAERPKGSFSTLEIQRTEQGDSAMYLCASSLVPGGGDTGELFFGEGSRLTVL.

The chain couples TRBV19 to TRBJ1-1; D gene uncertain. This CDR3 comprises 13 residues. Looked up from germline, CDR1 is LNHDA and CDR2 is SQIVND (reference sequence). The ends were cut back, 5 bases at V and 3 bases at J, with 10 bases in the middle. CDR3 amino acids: CASSLVSDTEAFF. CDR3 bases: TGTGCCAGTAGTTTGGTTTCGGACACTGAAGCTTTCTTT.

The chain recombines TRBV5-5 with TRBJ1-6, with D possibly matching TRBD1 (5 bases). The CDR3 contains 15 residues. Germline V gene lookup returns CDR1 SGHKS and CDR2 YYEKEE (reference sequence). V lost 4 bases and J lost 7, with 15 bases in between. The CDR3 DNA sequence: TGTGCCAGCAGCCCCGACAGTTTCTCCAATTCACCCCTCCACTTT. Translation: CASSPDSFSNSPLHF.

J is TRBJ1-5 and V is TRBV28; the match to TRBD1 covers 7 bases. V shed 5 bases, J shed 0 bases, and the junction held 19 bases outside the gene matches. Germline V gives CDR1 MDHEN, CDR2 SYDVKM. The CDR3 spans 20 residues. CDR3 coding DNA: TGTGCCAGCAGTCCCCTGCAAATCCGGGACAGAGTTTATAGCAATCAGCCCCAGCATTTT. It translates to CASSPLQIRDRVYSNQPQHF. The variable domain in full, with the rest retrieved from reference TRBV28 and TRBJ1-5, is DVKVTQSSRYLVKRTGEKVFLECVQDMDHENMFWYRQDPGLGLRLIYFSYDVKMKEKGDIPEGYSVSREKKERFSLILESASTNQTSMYLCASSPLQIRDRVYSNQPQHFGDGTRLSIL.

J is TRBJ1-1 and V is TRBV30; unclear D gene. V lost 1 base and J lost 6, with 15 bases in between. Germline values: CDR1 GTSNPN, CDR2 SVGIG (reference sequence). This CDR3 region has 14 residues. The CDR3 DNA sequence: TGTGCCTGGAGTGGGATTTCCTTAAGCTCTGAAGCTTTCTTT. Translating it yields CAWSGISLSSEAFF. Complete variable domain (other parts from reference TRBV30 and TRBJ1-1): SQTIHQWPATLVQPVGSPLSLECTVEGTSNPNLYWYRQAAGRGLQLLFYSVGIGQISSEVPQNLSASRPQDRQFILSSKKLLLSDSGFYLCAWSGISLSSEAFFGQGTRLTVV.

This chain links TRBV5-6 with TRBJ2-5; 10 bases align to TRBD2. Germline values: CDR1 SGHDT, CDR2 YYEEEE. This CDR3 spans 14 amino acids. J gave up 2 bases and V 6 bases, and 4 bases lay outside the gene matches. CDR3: CASIGTSEQETQYF. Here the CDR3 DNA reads TGTGCCAGCATCGGGACTAGCGAACAAGAGACCCAGTACTTC.